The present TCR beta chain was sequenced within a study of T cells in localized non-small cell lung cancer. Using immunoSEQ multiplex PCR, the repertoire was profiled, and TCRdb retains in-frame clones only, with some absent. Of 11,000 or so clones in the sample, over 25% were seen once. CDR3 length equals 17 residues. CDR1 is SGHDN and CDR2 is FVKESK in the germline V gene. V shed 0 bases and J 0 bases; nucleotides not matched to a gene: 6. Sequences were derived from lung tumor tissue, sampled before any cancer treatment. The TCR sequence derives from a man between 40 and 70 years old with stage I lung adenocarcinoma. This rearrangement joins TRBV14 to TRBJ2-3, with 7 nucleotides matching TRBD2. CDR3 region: CASSQDTAGISTDTQYF. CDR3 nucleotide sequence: TGTGCCAGCAGCCAAGATACAGCGGGGATTAGCACAGATACGCAGTATTTT.